These 2 T cell receptor beta chains share one sample of origin, sequenced in a study. One entry per CDR3 protein results from TCRdb running MiXCR on the 5' RACE reads. Of more than 10,000 distinct CDR3 sequences listed, 20% to 30% are singletons. Sequenced: naive CD4+ T cells sorted from blood. Subset specified: naive CD4+ T cells, CD4+CD45RA+CD25-. Receptors were obtained from a female donor with breast cancer.

The chain is built from TRBV7-9 and TRBJ1-2; weak D call: TRBD1 (6 bases). V lost 3 bases to trimming and J lost 3 bases, with 17 bases between them. The germline V gene has CDR1 SEHNR and CDR2 FQNEAQ (reference sequence). The CDR3 is 16 residues long. DNA of the CDR3: TGTGCCAGCAGCTTCCCGTCGACAGGACGGGACTATGGCTACACCTTC. Translation gives CASSFPSTGRDYGYTF.

This clonotype is labeled as medium-sized (0.01 to 0.1%). J is TRBJ2-1 and V is TRBV29-1; the match to TRBD2 covers 13 bases. Germline V gene lookup returns CDR1 SQVTM and CDR2 ANQGSEA. The CDR3 consists of 16 residues. V was clipped by 7 bases and J by 8 bases; unmatched bases: 14. The CDR3 bases are TGCAGCGCCACTCTACTAGCGGGAGGGCCGGGGGATGAGCAGTTCTTC. The encoded protein is CSATLLAGGPGDEQFF.